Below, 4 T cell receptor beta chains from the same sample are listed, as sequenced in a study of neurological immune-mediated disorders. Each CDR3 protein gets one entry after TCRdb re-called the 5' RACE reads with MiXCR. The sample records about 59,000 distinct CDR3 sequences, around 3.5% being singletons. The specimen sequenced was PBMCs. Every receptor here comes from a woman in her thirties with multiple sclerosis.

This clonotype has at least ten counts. The CDR3 spells CASRTGTSKYF. CDR3 bases: TGTGCCAGCAGGACCGGGACTAGCAAGTATTTT. V gene TRBV12-3 or TRBV12-4 combines with J gene TRBJ2-3; 9 bases agree with TRBD2. J was trimmed by 13 bases and V by 6 bases; bases with no gene match: 5. The CDR3 is made up of 11 amino acids.

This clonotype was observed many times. The CDR3 protein is CSARDRFEGTSGSYNEQFF. CDR3 bases: TGCAGTGCTAGAGATAGGTTTGAAGGAACTAGCGGGAGCTACAATGAGCAGTTCTTC. The chain combines TRBV20-1 with TRBJ2-1; the match to TRBD2 covers 11 bases. The germline CDR1 and CDR2 sequences are DFQATT and SNEGSKA (reference sequence). This CDR3 region has 19 residues. Trimming cost V 0 bases and J 3 bases; bases outside gene matches: 13.

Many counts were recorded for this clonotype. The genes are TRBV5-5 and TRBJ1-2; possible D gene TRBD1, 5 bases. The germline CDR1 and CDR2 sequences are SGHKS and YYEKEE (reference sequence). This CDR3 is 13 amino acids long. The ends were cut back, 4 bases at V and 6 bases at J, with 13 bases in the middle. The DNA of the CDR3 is TGTGCCAGCAGCGGAGACAGTCGGAATGGCTACACCTTC. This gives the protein CASSGDSRNGYTF.

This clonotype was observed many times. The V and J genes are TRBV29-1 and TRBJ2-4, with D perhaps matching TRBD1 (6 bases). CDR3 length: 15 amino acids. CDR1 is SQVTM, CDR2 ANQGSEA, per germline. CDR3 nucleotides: TGCAGTGGTAAACAGGGCCCCGGCGGCAAAAACATTCAGTACTTC. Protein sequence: CSGKQGPGGKNIQYF.